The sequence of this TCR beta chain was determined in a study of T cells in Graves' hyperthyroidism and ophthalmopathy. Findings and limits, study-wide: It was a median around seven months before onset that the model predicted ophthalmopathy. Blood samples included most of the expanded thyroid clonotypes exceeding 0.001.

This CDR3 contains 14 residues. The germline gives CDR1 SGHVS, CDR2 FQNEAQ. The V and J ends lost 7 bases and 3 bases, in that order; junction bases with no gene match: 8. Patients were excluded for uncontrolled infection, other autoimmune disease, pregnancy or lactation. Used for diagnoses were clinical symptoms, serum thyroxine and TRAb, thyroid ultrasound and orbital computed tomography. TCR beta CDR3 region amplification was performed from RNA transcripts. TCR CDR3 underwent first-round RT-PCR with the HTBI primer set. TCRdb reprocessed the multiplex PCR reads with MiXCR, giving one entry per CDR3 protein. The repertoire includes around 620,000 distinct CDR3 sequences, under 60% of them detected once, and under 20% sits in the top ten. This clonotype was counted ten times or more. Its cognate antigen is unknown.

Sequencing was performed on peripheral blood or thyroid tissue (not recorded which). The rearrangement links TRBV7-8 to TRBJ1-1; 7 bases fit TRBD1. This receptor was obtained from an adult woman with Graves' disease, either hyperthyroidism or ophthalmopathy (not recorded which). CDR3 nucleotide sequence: TGTGCCAGCACCGTGGACAGGTTCGACACTGAAGCTTTCTTT. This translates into CASTVDRFDTEAFF.